The 30 T cell receptor beta chains listed next were all sequenced from one sample in a study of blood T cell repertoires in COVID-19. Only in-frame clones appear in the TCRdb table, and some are missing; sequencing was by immunoSEQ multiplex PCR. Of 300,000 to 400,000 clones in the sample, more than 70% were seen once. The sequenced sample consisted of PBMCs or T cells enriched from blood (not recorded which). These receptors were taken from a woman aged 18-29 years who had recovered from COVID-19.

The chain carries TRBV27 and TRBJ1-1, with 10 bases matching TRBD1. V lost 4 bases and J lost 2; bases outside the gene matches: 10. Germline CDR1 reads MNHEY; CDR2 reads SMNVEV (reference sequence). The CDR3 is 17 amino acids. The CDR3 DNA reads TGTGCCAGCAGTTCCCTCGGACAGGGGGGAAAAAACACTGAAGCTTTCTTT. Translation: CASSSLGQGGKNTEAFF.

The CDR3 nucleotides read TGTGCCAGCAGCCCTGGGACAGGGGGCGACTCACCCCTCCACTTT. Protein sequence: CASSPGTGGDSPLHF. The V and J genes are TRBV7-9 and TRBJ1-6; 12 bases map to TRBD1. This CDR3 is built from 15 residues. Germline values: CDR1 SEHNR, CDR2 FQNEAQ (reference sequence). With V trimmed by 5 bases and J by 10 bases, 6 bases remained unmatched.

This clone was counted only a few times. The V and J genes are TRBV6-5 and TRBJ1-2, with D perhaps matching TRBD1 (6 bases). The CDR3 totals 13 residues. Germline V gives CDR1 MNHEY, CDR2 SVGAGI. The germline V and J ends were trimmed by 8 bases and 4 bases, with 14 bases remaining between them. The CDR3 loop reads CASGGGSPYGYTF. Here the CDR3 DNA reads TGTGCCAGCGGGGGGGGCAGCCCCTATGGCTACACCTTC.

V is TRBV5-1 and J is TRBJ2-1; D gene unclear. The V end was cut by 0 bases, the J end by 9 bases, with 7 bases between. CDR3 length: 12 amino acids. Germline V gene lookup returns CDR1 SGHRS and CDR2 YFSETQ. This CDR3 reads CASSLGAGEQFF. The CDR3 DNA reads as TGCGCCAGCAGCTTGGGGGCCGGTGAGCAGTTCTTC. The full variable domain, with the rest looked up from reference TRBV5-1 and TRBJ2-1, is KAGVTQTPRYLIKTRGQQVTLSCSPISGHRSVSWYQQTPGQGLQFLFEYFSETQRNKGNFPGRFSGRQFSNSRSEMNVSTLELGDSALYLCASSLGAGEQFFGPGTRLTVL.

J is TRBJ2-7 and V is TRBV27; D might be TRBD1 (5 bases). Trimming cost V 1 base and J 3 bases, with 10 bases left between them. CDR1 MNHEY and CDR2 SMNVEV come from the germline V gene (reference sequence). The CDR3 is 14 residues long. The CDR3 sequence: CASSLFGRDYEQYF. The CDR3 nucleotides are TGTGCCAGCAGTTTATTCGGCAGGGACTACGAGCAGTACTTC.

V gene TRBV4-1 combines with J gene TRBJ1-4; 7 nucleotides agree with TRBD1. The CDR3 has 18 amino acids. Trimming removed 3 bases from V and 2 bases from J; junction bases left unmatched: 12. From germline, CDR1 is MGHRA and CDR2 YSYEKL. The CDR3 nucleotides read TGCGCCAGCAGCCAGCACACTAAACCGGGACAGACTAATGAAAAACTGTTTTTT. Protein: CASSQHTKPGQTNEKLFF.

The CDR3 loop reads CAWSQFREGVDTEAFF. For the CDR3, the DNA is TGTGCCTGGAGTCAATTTCGTGAAGGGGTTGACACTGAAGCTTTCTTT. The chain combines TRBV30 with TRBJ1-1, with D maybe TRBD1 (5 bases). Germline V gene sequence: CDR1 GTSNPN, CDR2 SVGIG (reference sequence). The CDR3 covers 16 residues. Trimming took 2 bases from V and 3 from J, leaving 19 bases between them.

Only one count was recorded for this clone. J is TRBJ2-5 and V is TRBV5-6; possibly TRBD2 for D (5 bases). V lost 4 bases and J 2 bases, leaving 12 bases between the germline ends. This CDR3 contains 14 residues. The V gene's germline CDR1 is SGHDT and CDR2 YYEEEE. The CDR3 nucleotides read TGTGCCAGCAGCCTTATAGGAGGACAAGAGACCCAGTACTTC. This codes for CASSLIGGQETQYF.

The gene calls are TRBV21-1 and TRBJ1-5; the tabulated D call, TRBD1, remains unverified against the DNA. TRBV21-1 is annotated as a pseudogene. The CDR3 has 15 residues. This chain's CDR3 is CAGRDRAYGNQPQHF. DNA for the CDR3: TGTGCCGGCCGGGACAGGGCTTACGGCAATCAGCCCCAGCATTTT.

The chain links TRBV7-8 to TRBJ1-2; 8 nucleotides agree with TRBD1. Losses at the gene ends were 5 bases for V and 7 bases for J; bases not matched to a gene: 6. The CDR3 covers 13 residues. The germline gives CDR1 SGHVS, CDR2 FQNEAQ. CDR3 protein: CASSPGQALGYTF. CDR3 DNA sequence: TGTGCCAGCAGCCCGGGACAGGCGCTTGGCTACACCTTC.

The chain combines TRBV19 with TRBJ1-1; TRBD1 aligns across 7 bases. Germline CDR1 reads LNHDA; CDR2 reads SQIVND (reference sequence). V gave up 5 bases and J gave up 1 base; unmatched junction bases: 4. This CDR3 has 14 residues. CDR3 nucleotide sequence: TGTGCCAGTAGTCCGAGGACAGGGAACACTGAAGCTTTCTTT. It encodes CASSPRTGNTEAFF.

As regards this clone: The sample holds other DNA sequences that translate to the same CDR3. In DNA, the CDR3 is TGTGCCTGGAGCCTAGCGGGGTCCTACGAGCAGTACTTC. It translates to CAWSLAGSYEQYF. The rearrangement uses TRBV30 and TRBJ2-7, with 9 bases that match TRBD2. Trimming at V came to 3 bases and at J to 1 base, leaving 1 base not matched to a gene. The germline gives CDR1 GTSNPN, CDR2 SVGIG (reference sequence). The CDR3 runs to 13 residues.

The rearrangement joins TRBV10-2 to TRBJ1-1; D possibly corresponds to TRBD1 (6 bases). The CDR3 sequence is 14 residues long. V shed 6 bases and J shed 1 base, with 12 bases lying between them. Germline assignment: CDR1 WSHSY and CDR2 SAAADI. The CDR3 region is CASSSRGGNTEAFF. The DNA of the CDR3 is TGCGCCAGCAGCTCCAGGGGTGGGAACACTGAAGCTTTCTTT.

DNA for the CDR3: TGTGCCAGTAGTGCAGGGGGCGATACGCAGTATTTT. As protein: CASSAGGDTQYF. The chain carries TRBV19 and TRBJ2-3; 8 bases are a match to TRBD1. Losses at the gene ends were 5 bases for V and 6 bases for J; bases not matched to a gene: 1. Germline V gene lookup returns CDR1 LNHDA and CDR2 SQIVND (reference sequence). This CDR3 spans 12 amino acids. Full variable domain (rest looked up from reference TRBV19 and TRBJ2-3): DGGITQSPKYLFRKEGQNVTLSCEQNLNHDAMYWYRQDPGQGLRLIYYSQIVNDFQKGDIAEGYSVSREKKESFPLTVTSAQKNPTAFYLCASSAGGDTQYFGPGTRLTVL.

V usage is TRBV27 and J usage is TRBJ1-6, with D unresolved. V shed 2 bases and J shed 9 bases, with 8 bases lying between them. This CDR3 is 13 amino acids long. Germline loops: CDR1 MNHEY, CDR2 SMNVEV (reference sequence). The DNA of the CDR3 is TGTGCCAGCAGTTTAGGAGGATCTTCACCCCTCCACTTT. Translating it yields CASSLGGSSPLHF.

The rearrangement links TRBV27 to TRBJ2-5; TRBD1 matches 9 bases. J gave up 2 bases and V 4 bases, and 2 bases lay outside the gene matches. The germline gives CDR1 MNHEY, CDR2 SMNVEV (reference sequence). This CDR3 has 14 residues. The CDR3 reads CASSSGTGQETQYF. The DNA of the CDR3 is TGTGCCAGCAGTTCCGGGACAGGGCAAGAGACCCAGTACTTC.

The chain carries TRBV6-5 and TRBJ1-1; D gene ambiguous. Deletions cut 7 bases from V and 5 bases from J, with 8 bases between. CDR1 MNHEY and CDR2 SVGAGI come from the germline V gene. This CDR3 comprises 11 residues. CDR3 bases: TGTGCCAGCATTCAGGTGACTGAAGCTTTCTTT. Its protein product is CASIQVTEAFF.

V usage is TRBV10-3 and J usage is TRBJ1-3; 7 bases are a match to TRBD1. Trimming removed 8 bases from V and 0 bases from J; junction bases left unmatched: 4. CDR1 is ENHRY and CDR2 is SYGVKD in the germline V gene. This CDR3 spans 14 amino acids. The chain's CDR3 is CAIGQDNSGNTIYF. The DNA for the CDR3 is TGTGCCATCGGACAGGACAACTCTGGAAACACCATATATTTT.

CDR3 sequence (DNA): TGTGCCAGCAGCCCCGGACAGGGGGATGAGCAGTTCTTC. Amino acid sequence: CASSPGQGDEQFF. V gene TRBV5-7 combines with J gene TRBJ2-1, with 10 bases that match TRBD1. TRBV5-7 is assigned to the ORF class and has an uncertain function. Trimming cost V 4 bases and J 8 bases; bases outside gene matches: 3. CDR3 length equals 13 residues.

CDR3 DNA sequence: TGCGCCAGCAGTGAGACGGTAAACACCGGGGAGCTGTTTTTT. Amino acid sequence: CASSETVNTGELFF. This chain links TRBV10-1 with TRBJ2-2; D is uncertain. The germline V and J ends were trimmed by 2 bases and 2 bases, with 6 bases remaining between them. The CDR3 spans 14 residues. CDR1 and CDR2 (germline): WNHNN, SYGVQD (reference sequence).

J is TRBJ1-1 and V is TRBV7-3; D is uncertain. CDR3 length: 13 residues. Trimming stripped 6 bases from V and 5 bases from J, with 13 bases between. CDR1 and CDR2 (germline): SGHTA, FQGTGA. CDR3 nucleotide sequence: TGTGCCAGCAGTGGCACATGGGAGACTGAAGCTTTCTTT. This gives the protein CASSGTWETEAFF.

In this sample, this clone turned up once. This chain links TRBV9 with TRBJ1-1; D is ambiguous. The germline V gene has CDR1 SGDLS and CDR2 YYNGEE. Trimming cost V 5 bases and J 0 bases, with 11 bases left between them. CDR3 size: 14 residues. CDR3 protein: CASSPGVLNTEAFF. In DNA form, the CDR3 reads TGTGCCAGCAGTCCCGGGGTTTTGAACACTGAAGCTTTCTTT.

J is TRBJ2-7 and V is TRBV5-6, with 7 bases lining up with TRBD1. V lost 0 bases to trimming and J lost 0 bases; unmatched junction nucleotides: 3. The CDR3 consists of 15 residues. The germline CDR1 and CDR2 sequences are SGHDT and YYEEEE. CDR3 sequence (DNA): TGTGCCAGCAGCTTGGATCCAGGGGGCTCCTACGAGCAGTACTTC. Amino acids: CASSLDPGGSYEQYF.

This chain joins TRBV7-9 and TRBJ1-5, with D hard to call. The length of the CDR3 is 13 residues. The V end was cut by 4 bases, the J end by 6 bases, with 10 bases between. Germline CDR1 is SEHNR and CDR2 is FQNEAQ (reference sequence). This CDR3 is CASSSQEGQPQHF. CDR3 nucleotides: TGTGCCAGCAGCTCGCAGGAGGGTCAGCCCCAGCATTTT.

A single count supports this clone. This chain connects TRBV6-6 to TRBJ1-4; weak D call: TRBD1 (6 bases). The CDR3 is 11 residues long. Germline-derived CDR1 and CDR2 are MNHNY and SVGAGI (reference sequence). V was cut by 4 bases and J by 14 bases, with 11 bases left in between. CDR3 coding DNA: TGTGCCAGCAGTTCCAGGGACAAGCTGTTTTTT. Encoded protein: CASSSRDKLFF.

The genes are TRBV7-6 and TRBJ1-4, with D tentatively TRBD1 (5 bases). Deletions cut 5 bases from V and 3 bases from J, with 13 bases between. Germline V lookup: CDR1 SGHVS, CDR2 FNYEAQ. CDR3 length: 15 amino acids. The CDR3 spells CASSRRGMANEKLFF. CDR3 nucleotides: TGTGCCAGCAGCCGACGGGGGATGGCTAATGAAAAACTGTTTTTT.

This chain links TRBV12-5 with TRBJ2-2; D unresolved. Germline values: CDR1 LGHNT, CDR2 FRNRAP. V shed 6 bases and J shed 1 base, with 6 bases lying between them. This CDR3 comprises 13 residues. CDR3 DNA: TGTGCTAGTGGCCAGCGGAACACCGGGGAGCTGTTTTTT. Its translation is CASGQRNTGELFF. The entire variable domain, with the rest obtained from reference TRBV12-5 and TRBJ2-2, is as follows: DARVTQTPRHKVTEMGQEVTMRCQPILGHNTVFWYRQTMMQGLELLAYFRNRAPLDDSGMPKDRFSAEMPDATLATLKIQPSEPRDSAVYFCASGQRNTGELFFGEGSRLTVL.

A few counts support this clone. The chain links TRBV6-5 to TRBJ2-7, with TRBD2 as a possible D gene (5 bases). The V and J ends lost 0 bases and 2 bases respectively, with 14 bases between them. Germline CDR1 is MNHEY and CDR2 is SVGAGI. The CDR3 runs 16 residues. CDR3: CASSYSKTDYPYEQYF. The DNA for the CDR3 is TGTGCCAGCAGTTACTCGAAGACTGACTACCCCTACGAGCAGTACTTC.

The rearrangement links TRBV6-2 or TRBV6-3 to TRBJ1-2; D gene uncertain. The CDR3 extends over 14 amino acids. Trimming shortened V by 2 bases and J by 0 bases, and 7 bases separated the two germline ends. Germline V gene sequence: CDR1 MNHEY, CDR2 SVGEGT. CDR3 loop: CASSYLLPNYGYTF. In DNA form, the CDR3 reads TGTGCCAGCAGTTACCTCCTTCCTAACTATGGCTACACCTTC.

The chain employs TRBV4-1 and TRBJ2-7, with a possible D match to TRBD2 (6 bases). Germline V lookup: CDR1 MGHRA, CDR2 YSYEKL. With 4 bases removed from V and 6 bases from J, the gap between germline ends came to 16 bases. This CDR3 is 14 amino acids long. CDR3 coding DNA: TGCGCCAGCAGCCGAAGAGCGGGTGAAGCCGAGCAGTACTTC. The encoded protein is CASSRRAGEAEQYF.